This is a list of T cell receptor beta chains from one sample in a study of identifying expanded T cells in peripheral blood. Generated by immunoSEQ multiplex PCR, the TCRdb table keeps only in-frame clones and is missing some. The sample lists around 94,000 clones, about 85% seen once, with 4.5% in the top ten. Sequencing used blood. Source of these receptors: a person between 18 and 69 years old in good health. Both conserved end residues are part of each CDR3. A D gene is named only where the DNA matches it firmly. Clone sizes are given selectively: once, few, many, or a class where the clone is expanded.

TRBV19,TRBJ2-6,-,15,-,CASRRPGSGANVLTF,TGTGCCAGTAGGAGACCAGGCTCTGGGGCCAACGTCCTGACTTTC
TRBV2,TRBJ1-1,-,14,-,CASKNGELNTEAFF,TGTGCCAGCAAGAACGGTGAGTTGAACACTGAAGCTTTCTTT
TRBV23-1,TRBJ1-4,few,15,-,CASSITWLAGEKLFF,TGCGCCAGCAGTATCACATGGTTGGCGGGAGAAAAACTGTTTTTT
TRBV10-3,TRBJ1-3,once,17,TRBD1,CAISESGQASSGNTIYF,TGTGCCATCAGTGAGTCGGGACAGGCCAGCTCTGGAAACACCATATATTTT
TRBV5-1,TRBJ2-1,-,15,TRBD2,CASSGGGARYNEQFF,TGCGCCAGCAGCGGCGGGGGGGCCCGGTACAATGAGCAGTTCTTC
TRBV27,TRBJ1-5,-,15,-,CASSLKGISNQPQHF,TGTGCCAGCAGTTTAAAGGGGATCAGCAATCAGCCCCAGCATTTT
TRBV30,TRBJ1-3,-,12,-,CASLRVGNTIYF,TGTGCCTCCCTCAGGGTCGGAAACACCATATATTTT
TRBV18,TRBJ1-2,-,14,TRBD1,CASSPGQGPYGYTF,TGTGCCAGCTCACCGGGACAGGGACCCTATGGCTACACCTTC
TRBV6-6,TRBJ1-4,-,12,-,CASSYRREKLFF,TGTGCCAGCAGTTATCGTCGGGAAAAACTGTTTTTT
TRBV5-1,TRBJ1-6,-,14,-,CASSLSGDHSPLHF,TGCGCCAGCAGCTTGTCAGGGGATCATTCACCCCTCCACTTT
TRBV11-2,TRBJ2-2,-,15,-,CASMRGAGNTGELFF,TGTGCCAGCATGAGGGGGGCCGGGAACACCGGGGAGCTGTTTTTT
TRBV4-1,TRBJ2-4,-,16,-,CASSQAGTIAKNIQYF,TGCGCCAGCAGCCAAGCCGGGACGATCGCCAAAAACATTCAGTACTTC
TRBV4-3,TRBJ2-7,-,14,-,CASSQGSAAYEQYF,TGCGCCAGCAGCCAAGGTTCCGCTGCCTACGAGCAGTACTTC
TRBV19,TRBJ1-1,-,15,-,CASSPRSEMNTEAFF,TGTGCCAGTAGTCCCCGGTCGGAGATGAACACTGAAGCTTTCTTT
TRBV4-3,TRBJ2-1,-,13,-,CASSKDHYNEQFF,TGCGCCAGCAGCAAAGATCACTACAATGAGCAGTTCTTC
TRBV13,TRBJ2-5,-,14,-,CASTKTGLEGTQYF,TGTGCCAGCACCAAAACAGGACTCGAGGGGACCCAGTACTTC
TRBV21-1,TRBJ1-6,-,14,-,CASSFKGCNSPLHF,TGTGCCAGCAGTTTTAAGGGGTGTAATTCACCCCTCCACTTT
TRBV4-3,TRBJ1-2,-,16,-,CASSQKFVGGGYGYTF,TGCGCCAGCAGCCAAAAGTTTGTTGGAGGGGGGTATGGCTACACCTTC
TRBV2,TRBJ1-5,few,14,-,CASSVGHFNQPQHF,TGTGCCAGCAGTGTTGGACACTTCAATCAGCCCCAGCATTTT
TRBV10-1,TRBJ2-1,-,16,-,CASSEYGEVTYNEQFF,TGCGCCAGCAGTGAGTACGGTGAGGTCACCTACAATGAGCAGTTCTTC
TRBV6-5,TRBJ1-2,-,16,TRBD1,CASSYSRTGGGYGYTF,TGTGCCAGCAGTTACTCGAGGACAGGGGGCGGCTATGGCTACACCTTC
TRBV6-6,TRBJ1-5,-,16,TRBD1,CASKARTGISNQPQHF,TGTGCCAGCAAGGCTCGGACAGGGATCAGCAATCAGCCCCAGCATTTT
TRBV6-5,TRBJ1-2,-,12,-,CAARMGFGGYTF,TGTGCCGCCCGCATGGGTTTTGGAGGCTACACCTTC
TRBV30,TRBJ2-5,-,12,-,CAWASYQETQYF,TGTGCCTGGGCGTCCTACCAAGAGACCCAGTACTTC
TRBV11-3,TRBJ2-3,once,15,-,CASSLGSTSTDTQYF,TGTGCCAGCAGCTTAGGGTCTACTAGCACAGATACGCAGTATTTT
TRBV5-8,TRBJ2-1,-,11,-,CSSMTYNEQFF,TGTAGCTCCATGACCTACAATGAGCAGTTCTTC
TRBV2,TRBJ2-7,few,14,-,CASNLRQGGNEQYF,TGTGCCAGCAATTTAAGACAGGGAGGTAACGAGCAGTACTTC
TRBV7-9,TRBJ2-7,-,12,-,CASSLGGAEQYF,TGTGCCAGCAGCTTAGGGGGGGCCGAGCAGTACTTC
TRBV19,TRBJ2-7,-,16,TRBD1,CASSIRRQGITYEQYF,TGTGCCAGTAGTATAAGAAGACAGGGTATAACCTACGAGCAGTACTTC
TRBV7-7,TRBJ2-5,-,14,TRBD1,CASSRGQPQETQYF,TGTGCCAGCAGCCGGGGACAGCCTCAAGAGACCCAGTACTTC
TRBV7-2,TRBJ1-5,few,16,-,CASSLVGQGQYQPQHF,TGTGCCAGCAGCTTAGTAGGCCAGGGCCAATATCAGCCCCAGCATTTT
TRBV5-6,TRBJ1-5,-,16,-,CASSLGAGGRNQPQHF,TGTGCCAGCAGCTTGGGGGCAGGCGGGCGCAATCAGCCCCAGCATTTT
TRBV1,TRBJ2-1,few,17,-,CTSSQDHWRGEYNEQFF,TGCACCAGCAGCCAAGATCATTGGCGGGGGGAGTACAATGAGCAGTTCTTC
TRBV6-5,TRBJ1-1,-,15,-,CASSLFPPGNTEAFF,TGTGCCAGCAGCTTATTCCCCCCCGGGAACACTGAAGCTTTCTTT
TRBV7-9,TRBJ1-5,-,16,-,CASSLSSDPGFRPQHF,TGTGCCAGCAGCTTATCCTCGGATCCCGGGTTTCGGCCCCAGCATTTT
TRBV27,TRBJ2-1,few,14,TRBD2,CATGTLAGGLEQFF,TGTGCCACCGGGACCCTAGCGGGGGGGCTTGAGCAGTTCTTC
TRBV4-1,TRBJ2-7,-,15,TRBD2,CASSQEAGARVEQYF,TGCGCCAGCAGCCAAGAGGCGGGAGCCCGTGTTGAGCAGTACTTC
TRBV18,TRBJ2-2,once,13,-,CASSPRTGGELFF,TGTGCCAGCTCACCAAGGACGGGCGGGGAGCTGTTTTTT
TRBV7-2,TRBJ1-5,-,13,-,CASSLEWGQPQHF,TGTGCCAGCAGCTTAGAATGGGGTCAGCCCCAGCATTTT
TRBV7-9,TRBJ1-1,-,14,-,CASSTVTVGTEAFF,TGTGCCAGCAGCACGGTAACGGTGGGCACTGAAGCTTTCTTT
TRBV7-2,TRBJ2-3,-,15,-,CASSPQPHPTDTQYF,TGTGCCAGCAGCCCACAGCCTCATCCCACAGATACGCAGTATTTT
TRBV7-9,TRBJ1-6,-,16,-,CASSSNVGPGESPLHF,TGTGCCAGCAGCTCCAATGTTGGGCCGGGCGAGTCACCCCTCCACTTT
TRBV7-9,TRBJ2-7,-,15,TRBD1,CASSLGNTGAYEQYF,TGTGCCAGCAGCTTAGGGAATACAGGGGCCTACGAGCAGTACTTC
TRBV6-6,TRBJ2-7,few,14,-,CASSWGGQTYEQYF,TGTGCCAGCAGTTGGGGGGGGCAAACCTACGAGCAGTACTTC
TRBV9,TRBJ2-3,-,12,-,CASSSNTDTQYF,TGTGCCAGCAGCAGCAACACAGATACGCAGTATTTT
TRBV18,TRBJ2-3,-,14,-,CASSPGFVTDTQYF,TGTGCCAGCTCACCAGGCTTTGTCACAGATACGCAGTATTTT
TRBV29-1,TRBJ1-2,few,16,-,CSVEGPSGSENYGYTF,TGCAGCGTTGAAGGCCCGTCAGGGTCCGAGAACTATGGCTACACCTTC
TRBV7-9,TRBJ2-1,once,11,-,CASSKGQEQFF,TGTGCCAGCAGCAAAGGACAGGAGCAGTTCTTC
TRBV11-3,TRBJ2-2,-,16,-,CASSLVPPGISGELFF,TGTGCCAGCAGCTTAGTCCCTCCAGGCATCTCCGGGGAGCTGTTTTTT
TRBV6-5,TRBJ2-1,-,16,-,CASSSTSLGPYNEQFF,TGTGCCAGCAGTTCTACTAGCTTGGGGCCCTACAATGAGCAGTTCTTC
TRBV11-3,TRBJ2-7,-,17,TRBD1,CASSQRTGLHTSYEQYF,TGTGCCAGCAGCCAAAGGACAGGGCTTCACACTTCCTACGAGCAGTACTTC
TRBV5-1,TRBJ1-2,-,14,-,CASSFGGLPNGYTF,TGCGCCAGCAGCTTTGGGGGGCTGCCTAATGGCTACACCTTC
TRBV9,TRBJ2-3,-,16,TRBD2,CASSERIAGTSDTQYF,TGTGCCAGCAGCGAACGGATAGCGGGTACTTCAGATACGCAGTATTTT
TRBV18,TRBJ1-1,-,19,TRBD1,CASSPAGTGLRGVNTEAFF,TGTGCCAGCTCACCGGCCGGGACAGGGTTGAGAGGGGTGAACACTGAAGCTTTCTTT